These T cell receptor beta chains were read from a single sample in a study of T cells in Graves' hyperthyroidism and ophthalmopathy. TCRdb ran MiXCR on the multiplex PCR reads and lists one entry per CDR3 protein. The sample lists 400,000 or so distinct CDR3 sequences, about 14% occurring once. The sample taken for sequencing was blood. The receptors derive from a man aged 45-65 years with Graves' ophthalmopathy. The CDR3 runs from the conserved cysteine through the conserved F or W. The D gene is left open where the match is weak. Not every row has a clone size; where given, it reads once, few, many or a size class.

v_gene: TRBV20-1; d_gene: TRBD2; j_gene: TRBJ2-1; abundance: many; len: 13; CDR3aa: CSASLAGGHEQFF; CDR3nt: TGCAGTGCTAGTCTAGCGGGAGGGCATGAGCAGTTCTTC
v_gene: TRBV27; d_gene: -; j_gene: TRBJ2-7; abundance: many; len: 15; CDR3aa: CASIPGSMGTGEQYF; CDR3nt: TGTGCCAGCATACCAGGATCGATGGGAACTGGGGAGCAGTACTTC
v_gene: TRBV5-1; d_gene: -; j_gene: TRBJ2-2; abundance: few; len: 14; CDR3aa: CASSLVLGVGELFF; CDR3nt: TGCGCCAGCAGCTTGGTGCTAGGGGTCGGGGAGCTGTTTTTT
v_gene: TRBV6-1; d_gene: -; j_gene: TRBJ2-7; abundance: -; len: 15; CDR3aa: CASRPLGQASYEQYF; CDR3nt: TGTGCCAGCAGACCCTTGGGCCAGGCCTCCTACGAGCAGTACTTC
v_gene: TRBV2; d_gene: -; j_gene: TRBJ2-3; abundance: few; len: 14; CDR3aa: CASTRTGRTDTQYF; CDR3nt: TGTGCCAGCACTAGAACAGGTCGGACAGATACGCAGTATTTT
v_gene: TRBV20-1; d_gene: TRBD2; j_gene: TRBJ2-1; abundance: -; len: 13; CDR3aa: CSAIATSKSEQFF; CDR3nt: TGCAGTGCTATCGCGACTAGCAAAAGTGAGCAGTTCTTC
v_gene: TRBV9; d_gene: TRBD1; j_gene: TRBJ2-1; abundance: -; len: 15; CDR3aa: CASSVRTGDYNEQFF; CDR3nt: TGTGCCAGCAGCGTAAGGACAGGAGATTACAATGAGCAGTTCTTC
v_gene: TRBV7-6; d_gene: -; j_gene: TRBJ1-2; abundance: -; len: 15; CDR3aa: CASSLEEAGTGGYTF; CDR3nt: TGTGCCAGCAGCTTAGAGGAGGCGGGCACTGGGGGCTACACCTTC
v_gene: TRBV14; d_gene: -; j_gene: TRBJ2-1; abundance: few; len: 17; CDR3aa: CTSSQEYGQSYYNEQFF; CDR3nt: TGTACCAGCAGCCAAGAGTATGGACAGAGTTACTACAATGAGCAGTTCTTC
v_gene: TRBV14; d_gene: -; j_gene: TRBJ1-2; abundance: few; len: 14; CDR3aa: CASSPTDVKGGYTF; CDR3nt: TGTGCCAGCAGCCCTACCGACGTCAAGGGTGGCTACACCTTC
v_gene: TRBV13; d_gene: -; j_gene: TRBJ1-4; abundance: many; len: 16; CDR3aa: CASSLGARAANEKLFF; CDR3nt: TGTGCCAGCAGCTTAGGGGCTCGGGCAGCTAATGAAAAACTGTTTTTT
v_gene: TRBV25-1; d_gene: TRBD2; j_gene: TRBJ2-1; abundance: few; len: 17; CDR3aa: CASSRTSGRPVYNEQFF; CDR3nt: TGTGCCAGCAGTCGGACTAGCGGGAGACCGGTTTACAATGAGCAGTTCTTC
v_gene: TRBV11-2; d_gene: -; j_gene: TRBJ1-3; abundance: many; len: 15; CDR3aa: CASSYLAGRGNTIYF; CDR3nt: TGTGCCAGCAGCTACCTTGCAGGGCGCGGAAACACCATATATTTT
v_gene: TRBV19; d_gene: TRBD1; j_gene: TRBJ1-1; abundance: many; len: 16; CDR3aa: CASSIRTGGGLTEAFF; CDR3nt: TGTGCCAGTAGTATCAGGACAGGAGGGGGTTTAACTGAAGCTTTCTTT
v_gene: TRBV30; d_gene: -; j_gene: TRBJ2-7; abundance: many; len: 13; CDR3aa: CAWGFGSSYEQYF; CDR3nt: TGTGCCTGGGGGTTCGGTTCGTCCTACGAGCAGTACTTC
v_gene: TRBV3-1; d_gene: TRBD1; j_gene: TRBJ2-7; abundance: many; len: 15; CDR3aa: CASSQVTGGEYEQYF; CDR3nt: TGTGCCAGCAGCCAAGTGACAGGGGGCGAGTACGAGCAGTACTTC
v_gene: TRBV30; d_gene: -; j_gene: TRBJ2-3; abundance: many; len: 10; CDR3aa: CAWKSDTQYF; CDR3nt: TGTGCCTGGAAATCGGATACGCAGTATTTT
v_gene: TRBV5-1; d_gene: -; j_gene: TRBJ2-1; abundance: many; len: 13; CDR3aa: CASSLLGGNEQFF; CDR3nt: TGCGCCAGCAGCTTGCTAGGAGGTAATGAGCAGTTCTTC
v_gene: TRBV5-6; d_gene: -; j_gene: TRBJ1-2; abundance: -; len: 16; CDR3aa: CASSQGSGPINYGYTF; CDR3nt: TGTGCCAGCAGCCAAGGGTCGGGACCGATTAACTATGGCTACACCTTC
v_gene: TRBV27; d_gene: -; j_gene: TRBJ2-7; abundance: few; len: 14; CDR3aa: CASSPRDGSYEQYF; CDR3nt: TGTGCCAGCAGTCCACGGGACGGCTCCTACGAGCAGTACTTC
v_gene: TRBV27; d_gene: -; j_gene: TRBJ2-1; abundance: -; len: 14; CDR3aa: CASSVAASYNEQFF; CDR3nt: TGTGCCAGCAGTGTAGCGGCCTCCTACAATGAGCAGTTCTTC
v_gene: TRBV28; d_gene: -; j_gene: TRBJ2-7; abundance: many; len: 16; CDR3aa: CASTLLPGQGDYEQYF; CDR3nt: TGTGCCAGCACCCTCCTCCCGGGCCAGGGAGACTACGAGCAGTACTTC
v_gene: TRBV29-1; d_gene: TRBD2; j_gene: TRBJ2-3; abundance: -; len: 16; CDR3aa: CGVEVTAGELTDTQYF; CDR3nt: TGCGGCGTTGAAGTTACAGCGGGAGAGCTAACAGATACGCAGTATTTT
v_gene: TRBV6-1; d_gene: -; j_gene: TRBJ2-7; abundance: few; len: 13; CDR3aa: CASSLDSGLEQYF; CDR3nt: TGTGCCAGCTCTCTAGATAGCGGACTGGAGCAGTACTTC
v_gene: TRBV5-1; d_gene: TRBD2; j_gene: TRBJ2-6; abundance: -; len: 18; CDR3aa: CASSAGVGRSSGANVLTF; CDR3nt: TGCGCCAGCAGCGCGGGGGTAGGACGGAGCTCTGGGGCCAACGTCCTGACTTTC
v_gene: TRBV27; d_gene: -; j_gene: TRBJ2-7; abundance: few; len: 15; CDR3aa: CASSLIFSGPYEQYF; CDR3nt: TGTGCCAGCAGTTTAATCTTTAGTGGGCCCTACGAGCAGTACTTC
v_gene: TRBV15; d_gene: -; j_gene: TRBJ1-2; abundance: many; len: 14; CDR3aa: CATSSPDRYYGYTF; CDR3nt: TGTGCCACCAGCAGCCCAGACAGATACTATGGCTACACCTTC
v_gene: TRBV4-1; d_gene: TRBD1; j_gene: TRBJ1-5; abundance: few; len: 16; CDR3aa: CASSQVQTGGFQPQHF; CDR3nt: TGCGCCAGCAGCCAAGTTCAGACAGGGGGCTTTCAGCCCCAGCATTTT
v_gene: TRBV28; d_gene: TRBD1; j_gene: TRBJ1-2; abundance: many; len: 13; CDR3aa: CASRGQRVDGYTF; CDR3nt: TGTGCCAGCAGGGGACAGCGGGTAGATGGCTACACCTTC
v_gene: TRBV5-1; d_gene: TRBD1; j_gene: TRBJ2-5; abundance: -; len: 17; CDR3aa: CASSAAGTGSLQETQYF; CDR3nt: TGCGCCAGCAGCGCCGCCGGGACAGGATCGCTCCAAGAGACCCAGTACTTC
v_gene: TRBV30; d_gene: -; j_gene: TRBJ1-6; abundance: many; len: 15; CDR3aa: CAWSVRQGIPSPLHF; CDR3nt: TGTGCCTGGAGTGTACGTCAGGGGATCCCTTCACCCCTCCACTTT
v_gene: TRBV13; d_gene: TRBD2; j_gene: TRBJ2-7; abundance: many; len: 16; CDR3aa: CASSLVRLAGVGEQYF; CDR3nt: TGTGCCAGCAGCTTAGTAAGGCTAGCGGGAGTAGGGGAGCAGTACTTC
v_gene: TRBV28; d_gene: -; j_gene: TRBJ2-2; abundance: many; len: 13; CDR3aa: CASSLRYTGELFF; CDR3nt: TGTGCCAGCAGTTTGCGGTACACCGGGGAGCTGTTTTTT
v_gene: TRBV7-9; d_gene: TRBD1; j_gene: TRBJ2-1; abundance: many; len: 17; CDR3aa: CASSSTQGGRGYNEQFF; CDR3nt: TGTGCCAGCAGCAGCACCCAAGGGGGCCGGGGCTACAATGAGCAGTTCTTC
v_gene: TRBV11-2; d_gene: TRBD2; j_gene: TRBJ2-4; abundance: many; len: 22; CDR3aa: CASSPRLAGGPVVALAKNIQYF; CDR3nt: TGTGCCAGCAGCCCAAGACTAGCGGGAGGGCCGGTCGTCGCATTGGCCAAAAACATTCAGTACTTC